A single TCR beta chain is shown here with its context. The sample belongs to a study of T cell responses to AZD1222 COVID-19 vaccine. Profiled with immunoSEQ multiplex PCR; TCRdb holds only in-frame clones, not every one. The sample has fewer than 200,000 clones, about 90% seen once. V gave up 1 base and J gave up 7 bases, with 23 bases separating them. Germline V gene sequence: CDR1 LGHDT, CDR2 YNNKEL (reference sequence). The CDR3 length is 19 residues. The V gene is TRBV3-1 (or the pseudogene TRBV3-2), the J gene TRBJ1-6; D is perhaps TRBD1 (6 bases). This receptor was taken from an adult who received the AZD1222 COVID-19 vaccine. The starting material was peripheral blood, obtained 28 days after the second AZD1222 dose. CDR3 residues: CASSQGSWTALVGNSPLHF. CDR3 DNA sequence: TGTGCCAGCAGCCAAGGTAGCTGGACAGCCCTCGTCGGGAATTCACCCCTCCACTTT.